These 30 T cell receptor beta chains came from one sample sequenced in a study of T-cell memory formation after mild COVID-19. TCRdb processed the 5' RACE reads anew with MiXCR; each CDR3 protein has one entry. The sample holds 140,000 to 150,000 distinct CDR3 sequences, about 25% seen once. The sequenced material came from PBMCs or a T cell subset sorted from them (not recorded which). These receptors all stem from an adult woman who had mild COVID-19 (a few samples of this study predate the infection). Cell type and time point are not known.

The DNA of the CDR3 is TGTGCCAGCTCACCACCGCCGAGTCCTGAAGCTTTCTTT. It translates to CASSPPPSPEAFF. The chain uses TRBV18 and TRBJ1-1; no firm D call. Per germline, CDR1 KGHSH and CDR2 LQKENI. V was clipped by 0 bases and J by 6 bases, with 8 bases between them. This CDR3 is 13 amino acids long.

This clonotype was observed a few times. This chain joins TRBV7-8 and TRBJ2-7, with D perhaps matching TRBD1 (6 bases). This CDR3 is 15 amino acids long. Trimming cost V 4 bases and J 9 bases, with 22 bases left between them. Germline CDR1 SGHVS, CDR2 FQNEAQ. CDR3 residues: CASSYPQGERPSQYF. As DNA, the CDR3 is TGTGCCAGCAGCTATCCACAGGGAGAACGCCCGTCGCAGTACTTC.

The chain employs TRBV6-4 and TRBJ2-7; the D gene is possibly TRBD2 (5 bases). There are 16 residues in the CDR3. Germline V CDR1 and CDR2: MRHNA, SNTAGT. V shed 1 base and J shed 0 bases, with 13 bases lying between them. The CDR3: CASSDLLRASSYEQYF. The CDR3 nucleotides read TGTGCCAGCAGTGACTTATTGAGGGCAAGCTCCTACGAGCAGTACTTC.

This clonotype occurred a few times. The V and J genes are TRBV2 and TRBJ2-2, with 11 bases aligning to TRBD1. After removal of 8 bases from V and 0 bases from J, the junction contained 5 bases not matched to a gene. CDR1 SNHLY and CDR2 FYNNEI come from the germline V gene. The CDR3 length is 16 residues. CDR3 sequence reads: CASGQGAFTNTGELFF. As DNA, the CDR3 is TGTGCCAGCGGACAGGGGGCATTTACGAACACCGGGGAGCTGTTTTTT.

The V call is TRBV28, the J call TRBJ1-4; possible D gene TRBD1, 5 bases. Germline CDR1 reads MDHEN; CDR2 reads SYDVKM. Trimming stripped 2 bases from V and 8 bases from J, with 15 bases between. The CDR3 length is 15 residues. CDR3 in amino acids: CASSLRGLEGEKLFF. The CDR3 DNA is TGTGCCAGCAGTTTACGGGGACTGGAGGGCGAAAAACTGTTTTTT.

This chain links TRBV18 with TRBJ2-3; D may be TRBD1 (5 bases). The V and J ends lost 10 bases and 0 bases respectively, with 17 bases between them. This CDR3 contains 15 residues. CDR1 is KGHSH, CDR2 LQKENI, per germline. CDR3 residues: CATPGHPSSTDTQYF. CDR3 DNA sequence: TGTGCCACCCCCGGACATCCCTCTAGCACAGATACGCAGTATTTT.

A few counts support this clonotype. The CDR3 coding sequence is TGTGCCAGCACGGCAGGGCGTCTGTACGAGCAGTACTTC. This gives the protein CASTAGRLYEQYF. The chain uses TRBV2 and TRBJ2-7; TRBD1 is a possible D gene (5 bases). V was trimmed by 7 bases and J by 4 bases, leaving 14 bases between them. Germline V gene data show CDR1 as SNHLY and CDR2 as FYNNEI. The CDR3 length is 13 residues.

The chain has TRBV7-9 and TRBJ1-6; no reliable D call. Trimming left V 5 bases short and J 10 bases short, with 6 bases between. This CDR3 is built from 11 residues. The germline V gene encodes CDR1 SEHNR and CDR2 FQNEAQ (reference sequence). The CDR3 sequence is CASSPLSPLHF. The CDR3 DNA follows: TGTGCCAGCAGCCCACTGTCACCCCTCCACTTT.

This clonotype was picked up a small number of times. The genes are TRBV12-3 or TRBV12-4 and TRBJ2-1; D gene uncertain. CDR3 size: 13 residues. Trimming removed 4 bases from V and 10 bases from J, with 14 bases in between. CDR3 coding DNA: TGTGCCAGCAGTTCCCTTCTGACTCCAGAGCAGTTCTTC. It codes for CASSSLLTPEQFF.

This clonotype was found a few times. CDR3 bases: TGTGCCAGCAGCTTAGCGTGGGACGACACAGATACGCAGTATTTT. This sequence encodes CASSLAWDDTDTQYF. The V gene is TRBV7-9, the J gene TRBJ2-3, with D perhaps matching TRBD1 or TRBD2 (5 bases each). This CDR3 is built from 15 residues. CDR1 and CDR2 from the germline V gene are SEHNR and FQNEAQ (reference sequence). The V and J ends lost 0 bases and 2 bases respectively, with 9 bases between them.

This clonotype has a handful of counts. The rearrangement links TRBV20-1 to TRBJ2-3; 11 bases align to TRBD2. Germline CDR1 reads DFQATT; CDR2 reads SNEGSKA (reference sequence). The ends lost 5 bases at V and 5 bases at J; junction bases unmatched: 9. The CDR3 is 15 residues long. The CDR3: CSAPPLAGGVDTQYF. CDR3 DNA sequence: TGCAGTGCTCCGCCCTTAGCGGGGGGGGTAGATACGCAGTATTTT.

The V gene is TRBV14, the J gene TRBJ1-4; perhaps TRBD1 as D (5 bases). Trimming removed 0 bases at V and 8 bases at J, with 16 bases between. There are 16 residues in the CDR3. The germline V gene encodes CDR1 SGHDN and CDR2 FVKESK. The CDR3 is CASSQDLRGFGEKLFF. CDR3 bases: TGTGCCAGCAGCCAAGATCTTCGGGGGTTCGGGGAAAAACTGTTTTTT.

This clonotype appeared a few times. The chain employs TRBV5-5 and TRBJ2-3, with D tentatively TRBD2 (5 bases). Germline CDR1 is SGHKS and CDR2 is YYEKEE (reference sequence). The germline V and J ends were trimmed by 4 bases and 2 bases, with 14 bases remaining between them. This CDR3 has 15 residues. The CDR3 spells CASSLDGENTDTQYF. For the CDR3, the DNA is TGTGCCAGCAGCCTTGACGGGGAAAACACAGATACGCAGTATTTT.

This clonotype was observed a few times. The chain recombines TRBV30 with TRBJ1-1, with D perhaps TRBD1 (6 bases). This CDR3 spans 14 amino acids. From germline, CDR1 is GTSNPN and CDR2 SVGIG (reference sequence). The V and J ends lost 4 bases and 0 bases respectively, with 12 bases between them. The CDR3 DNA sequence: TGTGCCTGGACAGAGGGGGTTCTGAACACTGAAGCTTTCTTT. Amino acid sequence: CAWTEGVLNTEAFF.

This clonotype has just a few counts. The chain joins TRBV6-2 or TRBV6-3 to TRBJ2-2; D call uncertain. Germline lookup yields CDR1 MNHEY and CDR2 SVGEGT. Trimming cost V 2 bases and J 2 bases, with 6 bases left between them. The CDR3 totals 14 residues. The DNA of the CDR3 is TGTGCCAGCAGTTACGGCCCCAACACCGGGGAGCTGTTTTTT. Translated: CASSYGPNTGELFF.

The V call is TRBV4-1, the J call TRBJ2-2; D is uncertain. The CDR3 extends over 16 amino acids. The V and J ends lost 1 base and 4 bases respectively, with 13 bases between them. Germline V gene sequence: CDR1 MGHRA, CDR2 YSYEKL. The CDR3 DNA reads TGCGCCAGCAGCCAAGTGAGAGGCCCGGGCACCGGGGAGCTGTTTTTT. Its translation: CASSQVRGPGTGELFF.

The chain uses TRBV29-1 and TRBJ2-7, with TRBD2 as a possible D gene (5 bases). Germline V gives CDR1 SQVTM, CDR2 ANQGSEA. The CDR3 runs to 15 residues. V shed 4 bases and J shed 0 bases, with 16 bases lying between them. The CDR3 loop is CSVAGKAPYSYEQYF. The CDR3 nucleotides read TGCAGCGTTGCGGGAAAGGCACCCTACTCCTACGAGCAGTACTTC.

This clonotype occurred many times. The chain joins TRBV5-1 to TRBJ2-5; D gene ambiguous. CDR1 SGHRS and CDR2 YFSETQ come from the germline V gene. The CDR3 extends over 12 amino acids. The V and J ends lost 0 bases and 2 bases respectively, with 2 bases between them. This CDR3 is CASSLDQETQYF. The CDR3 DNA is TGCGCCAGCAGCTTGGATCAAGAGACCCAGTACTTC.

The table lists this clonotype with a few counts. The rearrangement joins TRBV7-8 to TRBJ2-1; 8 bases match TRBD1. The CDR3 spans 15 residues. V gave up 5 bases and J gave up 1 base; unmatched junction bases: 4. Germline CDR1 and CDR2: SGHVS and FQNEAQ. The CDR3: CASSRQGSSYNEQFF. CDR3 bases: TGTGCCAGCAGCAGACAGGGGTCTTCCTACAATGAGCAGTTCTTC.

The sample holds a few counts of this clonotype. The chain carries TRBV27 and TRBJ2-7; the match to TRBD1 covers 7 bases. With 7 bases clipped from V and 1 base from J, the junction kept 1 base outside the gene matches. This CDR3 has 12 residues. CDR1 MNHEY and CDR2 SMNVEV come from the germline V gene (reference sequence). DNA for the CDR3: TGTGCCAGCATGGGACAGTCCTACGAGCAGTACTTC. The encoded protein is CASMGQSYEQYF.

The rearrangement uses TRBV20-1 and TRBJ1-5; unclear D gene. CDR3 length: 18 residues. Germline V gives CDR1 DFQATT, CDR2 SNEGSKA (reference sequence). V lost 4 bases and J 0 bases, leaving 22 bases between the germline ends. The CDR3 loop reads CSATPQGRYPNSNQPQHF. DNA for the CDR3: TGCAGTGCTACCCCCCAAGGCAGGTATCCTAATAGCAATCAGCCCCAGCATTTT.

This rearrangement joins TRBV23-1 to TRBJ2-7; D unclear. TRBV23-1 is annotated as an ORF whose role is uncertain. The CDR3 is 15 amino acids. Deletions cut 0 bases from V and 0 bases from J, with 9 bases between. Here the CDR3 reads CASSQSEEYSYEQYF. In nucleotides, the CDR3 is TGCGCCAGCAGTCAATCGGAAGAGTACTCCTACGAGCAGTACTTC.

The chain carries TRBV2 and TRBJ2-7, with D perhaps TRBD1 or TRBD2 (5 bases each). Germline V lookup: CDR1 SNHLY, CDR2 FYNNEI. The germline V and J ends were trimmed by 5 bases and 3 bases, with 20 bases remaining between them. The CDR3 sequence is 16 residues long. The CDR3 bases are TGTGCCAGCAGTATCTTCCCGGGACCGCCGGGCTACGAGCAGTACTTC. This sequence encodes CASSIFPGPPGYEQYF.

This chain connects TRBV5-6 to TRBJ2-1; 16 nucleotides line up with TRBD2. This CDR3 has 18 amino acids. Germline CDR1 and CDR2: SGHDT and YYEEEE. V shed 0 bases and J 4 bases; nucleotides not matched to a gene: 4. The CDR3 spells CASSLAGLAGGRYNEQFF. CDR3 in DNA: TGTGCCAGCAGCTTGGCGGGACTAGCGGGGGGGCGTTACAATGAGCAGTTCTTC.

This chain joins TRBV6-5 and TRBJ2-2; TRBD1 matches at 12 bases. The CDR3 extends over 19 amino acids. Germline V CDR1 and CDR2: MNHEY, SVGAGI. The trim removed 5 bases at V and 1 base at J, leaving 11 bases unmatched. For the CDR3, the DNA is TGTGCCAGCAGTGAGAGGGACAGGGGGCTTCTACTGAACACCGGGGAGCTGTTTTTT. Amino acid sequence: CASSERDRGLLLNTGELFF.

V is TRBV6-2 or TRBV6-3 and J is TRBJ1-6; 7 nucleotides match TRBD1. V lost 5 bases to trimming and J lost 7 bases; unmatched junction nucleotides: 23. CDR3 size: 20 residues. Germline loops: CDR1 MNHEY, CDR2 SVGEGT. The CDR3, as DNA: TGTGCCAGCAGTCATCACTTATCGACGACAGGGAGAGGGCGGAATTCACCCCTCCACTTT. Its protein product is CASSHHLSTTGRGRNSPLHF.

The V gene is TRBV9, the J gene TRBJ2-1, with 13 bases aligning to TRBD2. Germline values: CDR1 SGDLS, CDR2 YYNGEE. The V gene end was trimmed by 4 bases and the J gene end by 5 bases; junction bases not matched to a gene: 6. This CDR3 has 16 residues. CDR3 residues: CASSQPGTSGNNEQFF. The CDR3 bases are TGTGCCAGCAGCCAACCCGGGACTAGCGGGAACAATGAGCAGTTCTTC.

The chain has TRBV11-2 and TRBJ2-3, with TRBD2 identical over 10 bases. The CDR3 sequence is 16 residues long. V lost 4 bases and J lost 0; bases outside the gene matches: 4. Germline CDR1 SGHAT, CDR2 FQNNGV. This CDR3 reads CASSSPTSGSTDTQYF. CDR3 coding DNA: TGTGCCAGCAGCTCCCCGACTAGCGGGAGCACAGATACGCAGTATTTT.

There are a few counts of this clonotype. The J gene is TRBJ2-1, the V gene TRBV12-3 or TRBV12-4; maybe TRBD2 (6 bases). This CDR3 is 11 amino acids long. V was shortened by 8 bases and J by 15 bases, with 17 bases between the two germline ends. The CDR3 region is CASRTGTRLFF. In nucleotides, the CDR3 is TGTGCCAGCCGGACCGGGACTCGTTTGTTCTTC.

The chain uses TRBV7-9 and TRBJ2-7; 7 bases align to TRBD1. CDR1 and CDR2 from the germline V gene are SEHNR and FQNEAQ (reference sequence). V lost 5 bases and J lost 3; bases outside the gene matches: 4. The CDR3 totals 13 residues. CDR3 bases: TGTGCCAGCAGCAGGGGGCGCGGCTACGAGCAGTACTTC. It yields the protein CASSRGRGYEQYF. Filled out from reference TRBV7-9 and TRBJ2-7, the complete variable domain reads DTGVSQNPRHKITKRGQNVTFRCDPISEHNRLYWYRQTLGQGPEFLTYFQNEAQLEKSRLLSDRFSAERPKGSFSTLEIQRTEQGDSAMYLCASSRGRGYEQYFGPGTRLTVT.